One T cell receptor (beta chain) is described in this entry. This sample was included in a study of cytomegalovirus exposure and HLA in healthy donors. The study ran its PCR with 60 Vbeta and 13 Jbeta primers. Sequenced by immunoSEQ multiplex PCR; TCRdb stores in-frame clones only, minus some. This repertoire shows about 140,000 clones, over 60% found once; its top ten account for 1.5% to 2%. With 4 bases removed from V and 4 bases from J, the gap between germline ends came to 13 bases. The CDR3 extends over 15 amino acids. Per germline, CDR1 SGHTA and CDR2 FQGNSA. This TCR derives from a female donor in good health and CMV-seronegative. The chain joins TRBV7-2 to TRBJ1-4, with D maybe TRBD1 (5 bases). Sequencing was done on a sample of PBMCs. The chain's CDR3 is CASSSINRINEKLFF. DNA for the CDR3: TGTGCCAGCAGCTCTATAAACAGGATTAATGAAAAACTGTTTTTT.